These 22 T cell receptor beta chains came from one sample sequenced in a study of CD8 T cells in ankylosing spondylitis. Study observations and caveats: A TCR beta motif of eight highly homologous variants appeared characteristic of ankylosing spondylitis blood.

Which antigens these TCRs recognize remains unknown. MiXCR was run by TCRdb on the 5' RACE reads, yielding one entry per CDR3 protein. The sample records 700,000 or so distinct CDR3 sequences, 15% to 20% being singletons. Sequenced input: blood, either unsorted or a sorted T cell fraction (not recorded which). The source is a male donor with ankylosing spondylitis.

The table lists this clonotype with a few counts. This chain joins TRBV24-1 and TRBJ1-5; the D gene is possibly TRBD1 (5 bases). Germline V gene lookup returns CDR1 KGHDR and CDR2 SFDVKD. The CDR3 has 17 amino acids. V gave up 5 bases and J gave up 1 base, with 17 bases separating them. The chain's CDR3 is CATSGGSRGGSNQPQHF. DNA of the CDR3: TGTGCCACCAGTGGTGGGTCAAGGGGAGGCAGCAATCAGCCCCAGCATTTT.

This clonotype was counted many times. The J gene is TRBJ1-3, the V gene TRBV7-8, with 9 bases aligning to TRBD1. Per germline, CDR1 SGHVS and CDR2 FQNEAQ. V lost 5 bases to trimming and J lost 5 bases; unmatched junction nucleotides: 4. This CDR3 spans 14 amino acids. The CDR3 is CASSPGQGRNTIYF. The CDR3 bases are TGTGCCAGCAGCCCGGGACAGGGCAGAAACACCATATATTTT.

This clonotype was seen a handful of times. The gene calls are TRBV9 and TRBJ2-5, with TRBD1 matching 7 bases. The V gene end was trimmed by 3 bases and the J gene end by 5 bases; junction bases not matched to a gene: 1. Germline CDR1 is SGDLS and CDR2 is YYNGEE. The CDR3 is made up of 12 amino acids. CDR3 in amino acids: CASSADRETQYF. The CDR3 DNA is TGTGCCAGCAGCGCGGACAGGGAGACCCAGTACTTC.

CDR3 loop: CASSYGWSTGELFF. CDR3 coding DNA: TGTGCCAGCAGTTACGGTTGGAGCACCGGGGAGCTGTTTTTT. The J gene is TRBJ2-2, the V gene TRBV6-2 or TRBV6-3; D is undetermined. Germline V lookup: CDR1 MNHEY, CDR2 SVGEGT. CDR3 length: 14 residues. V was pared by 2 bases and J by 4 bases, with 8 bases between.

V usage is TRBV6-2 or TRBV6-3 and J usage is TRBJ2-1, with 9 bases fitting TRBD1. Germline V lookup: CDR1 MNHEY, CDR2 SVGEGT. The CDR3 length is 15 residues. J gave up 7 bases and V 5 bases, and 9 bases lay outside the gene matches. CDR3 DNA: TGTGCCAGCAGTCAGACAGGGGGGGTTTGGAATGAGCAGTTCTTC. It encodes CASSQTGGVWNEQFF.

This chain joins TRBV6-5 and TRBJ2-3; 11 bases align to TRBD1. V dropped 4 bases and J dropped 4; count of bases not matched to a gene: 10. Germline values: CDR1 MNHEY, CDR2 SVGAGI. This CDR3 is 17 amino acids long. The CDR3 reads CASSSPNPGQGADTQYF. The CDR3 DNA reads TGTGCCAGCAGTTCCCCCAACCCGGGACAGGGGGCAGATACGCAGTATTTT.

This clonotype was counted a few times. The chain couples TRBV20-1 to TRBJ2-7; D may correspond to TRBD1 or TRBD2 (5 bases each). CDR3 length: 12 residues. In germline, CDR1 is DFQATT, CDR2 SNEGSKA (reference sequence). Trimming stripped 6 bases from V and 3 bases from J, with 12 bases between. In DNA, the CDR3 is TGCAGTGCGCCTGGGACGGTCTACGAGCAGTACTTC. Translating gives CSAPGTVYEQYF.

The chain joins TRBV12-3 or TRBV12-4 to TRBJ2-1; 11 bases line up with TRBD2. V was pared by 3 bases and J by 6 bases, with 16 bases of the junction left unmatched. This CDR3 contains 19 residues. The CDR3 region is CASSFRRLAGPGMLNEQFF. The DNA for the CDR3 is TGTGCCAGCAGTTTTAGGAGACTAGCGGGGCCAGGGATGCTCAATGAGCAGTTCTTC.

The chain has TRBV27 and TRBJ2-1; 14 positions match TRBD2. The CDR3 runs to 19 residues. CDR1 and CDR2 (germline): MNHEY, SMNVEV (reference sequence). With V trimmed by 5 bases and J by 10 bases, 19 bases remained unmatched. The CDR3 loop is CASSRGGLAGVSGRYEQFF. In DNA, the CDR3 is TGTGCCAGCAGTCGGGGGGGACTAGCGGGAGTGTCGGGTAGGTACGAGCAGTTCTTC.

This clonotype was observed a handful of times. The chain employs TRBV12-3 or TRBV12-4 and TRBJ2-2; TRBD1 is a possible D gene (6 bases). The CDR3 has 17 amino acids. The germline V and J ends were trimmed by 0 bases and 6 bases, with 17 bases remaining between them. The CDR3 loop is CASSLAQIRGTAGELFF. CDR3 DNA: TGTGCCAGCAGTTTAGCGCAGATCAGGGGCACCGCCGGGGAGCTGTTTTTT.

This clonotype was observed a few times. The rearrangement uses TRBV5-1 and TRBJ2-2; 10 bases agree with TRBD2. The CDR3 loop spans 17 amino acids. V trimming: 0 bases; J trimming: 1 base; junction bases outside the gene matches: 3. The germline CDR1 and CDR2 sequences are SGHRS and YFSETQ. CDR3 nucleotide sequence: TGCGCCAGCAGCTTGGAGGCTAGCGGGGGGAACACCGGGGAGCTGTTTTTT. Amino acid sequence: CASSLEASGGNTGELFF.

The V and J genes are TRBV10-3 and TRBJ2-3, with a tentative D call TRBD2 (6 bases). V lost 3 bases and J 2 bases, leaving 18 bases between the germline ends. This CDR3 spans 17 amino acids. Germline CDR1 reads ENHRY; CDR2 reads SYGVKD. The CDR3 sequence: CAISEPSKGRDTDTQYF. DNA for the CDR3: TGTGCCATCAGTGAACCGTCAAAAGGGCGGGACACAGATACGCAGTATTTT.

The sample holds a few counts of this clonotype. A much larger clonotype is one base distant, so this may be a read error. The chain recombines TRBV2 with TRBJ1-1; unclear D gene. CDR3 length: 10 residues. Trimming removed 7 bases from V and 0 bases from J, with 0 bases in between. The germline gives CDR1 SNHLY, CDR2 FYNNEI. CDR3 nucleotides: TGTGCCAGCATGAACACTGAAGCTTTCTTT. Translating gives CASMNTEAFF.

This clonotype turned up a few times. CDR3 coding DNA: TGTGCCAGCAGTTCAGCGGGAGGGCTGGTGAGTGAGCAGTTCTTC. It specifies CASSSAGGLVSEQFF. The chain couples TRBV6-5 to TRBJ2-1; 10 nucleotides align to TRBD2. Germline CDR1 is MNHEY and CDR2 is SVGAGI. The V segment lost 4 bases and the J segment 9 bases; nucleotides outside the gene matches: 9. The CDR3 spans 15 residues.

This clonotype was observed many times. This chain uses TRBV30 with TRBJ2-2; D not certain. V lost 2 bases and J 5 bases, leaving 3 bases between the germline ends. Looked up from germline, CDR1 is GTSNPN and CDR2 is SVGIG (reference sequence). CDR3 length: 11 residues. The CDR3, as DNA: TGTGCCTGGAGTTTTACCGGGGAGCTGTTTTTT. Translation: CAWSFTGELFF.

This chain links TRBV12-3 or TRBV12-4 with TRBJ2-7; no firm D call. CDR3 length equals 15 residues. V was cut by 2 bases and J by 2 bases, with 13 bases left in between. CDR3 coding DNA: TGTGCCAGCAGTTTAACAGCAGACCTGACCTACGAGCAGTACTTC. Residues: CASSLTADLTYEQYF.

This CDR3 reads CASSDPRGQGETQYF. The CDR3 DNA follows: TGTGCCAGCAGTGACCCGAGGGGTCAGGGAGAGACCCAGTACTTC. V usage is TRBV6-5 and J usage is TRBJ2-5, with D possibly called TRBD1 or TRBD2 (5 bases each). Germline V gene sequence: CDR1 MNHEY, CDR2 SVGAGI. V shed 5 bases and J shed 4 bases, with 17 bases lying between them. The CDR3 sequence is 15 residues long.

This sequence joins TRBV6-2 or TRBV6-3 and TRBJ2-2, with D perhaps being TRBD1 or TRBD2 (6 bases each). Germline CDR1 is MNHEY and CDR2 is SVGEGT. The CDR3 has 15 amino acids. Trimming removed 7 bases at V and 4 bases at J, with 16 bases between. CDR3 bases: TGTGCCAGCACCGAAGGGGGGAGAGGCACCGGGGAGCTGTTTTTT. Its protein is CASTEGGRGTGELFF.

This clonotype was counted only a few times. The chain carries TRBV9 and TRBJ1-2, with D possibly being TRBD1 (5 bases). Looked up from germline, CDR1 is SGDLS and CDR2 is YYNGEE. The CDR3 is 15 amino acids. The ends were cut back, 3 bases at V and 4 bases at J, with 16 bases in the middle. The CDR3 reads CASSERGAEAYGYTF. The CDR3, as DNA: TGTGCCAGCAGCGAGAGAGGGGCAGAGGCCTATGGCTACACCTTC.

This clonotype was seen more than once but under ten times. The chain has TRBV29-1 and TRBJ1-2, with D unclear. V lost 0 bases and J lost 8, with 7 bases in between. CDR1 SQVTM and CDR2 ANQGSEA come from the germline V gene. The length of the CDR3 is 11 residues. CDR3 DNA: TGCAGCGTTGAAGATCTCGGAGGCTACACCTTC. Translating it yields CSVEDLGGYTF.

J is TRBJ1-1 and V is TRBV7-3, with D possibly matching TRBD1 (6 bases). Germline CDR1 is SGHTA and CDR2 is FQGTGA. This CDR3 has 14 amino acids. The V end lost 4 bases, the J end lost 5 bases, and 14 bases lay between the germline ends. CDR3 nucleotides: TGTGCCAGCAGCTCATCAGGGGCGGATACTGAAGCTTTCTTT. As protein: CASSSSGADTEAFF.

The CDR3 nucleotides read TGTGCCACCGCGGAGAACTGGAATGAGCAGTTCTTC. This gives the protein CATAENWNEQFF. The J gene is TRBJ2-1, the V gene TRBV2; D unresolved. Per the germline V gene, CDR1 is SNHLY and CDR2 is FYNNEI. The V end lost 10 bases, the J end lost 7 bases, and 14 bases lay between the germline ends. This CDR3 has 12 residues.